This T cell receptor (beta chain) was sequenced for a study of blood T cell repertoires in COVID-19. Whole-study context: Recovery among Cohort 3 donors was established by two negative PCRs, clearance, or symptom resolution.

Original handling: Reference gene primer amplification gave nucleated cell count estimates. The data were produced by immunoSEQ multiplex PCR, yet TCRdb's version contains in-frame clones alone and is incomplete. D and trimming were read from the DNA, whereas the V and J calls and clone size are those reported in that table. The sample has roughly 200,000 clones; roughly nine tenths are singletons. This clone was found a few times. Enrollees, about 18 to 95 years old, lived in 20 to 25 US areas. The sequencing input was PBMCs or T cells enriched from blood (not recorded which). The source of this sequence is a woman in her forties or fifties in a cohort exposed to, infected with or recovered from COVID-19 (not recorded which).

CDR3 nucleotides: TGTGCCAGCAGTACGCTAGGACAGGGACCTCCCGGGGAGCTGTTTTTT. As protein: CASSTLGQGPPGELFF. The chain uses TRBV27 and TRBJ2-2, with 8 bases matching TRBD1. V lost 5 bases to trimming and J lost 6 bases; unmatched junction nucleotides: 11. This CDR3 has 16 amino acids. The germline gives CDR1 MNHEY, CDR2 SMNVEV (reference sequence).